In this sample, the clone carrying this TCR beta chain turned up many times. Its target is unknown. The CDR3 runs 14 residues. Germline V CDR1 and CDR2: KGHDR, SFDVKD. V gave up 3 bases and J gave up 4 bases, with 9 bases separating them. The sample belongs to a study of regulatory T cells in long-lasting Graves disease. Time point of the sample: newly diagnosed GD, antithyroid drugs for less than 3 months. From PBMCs, RNA was extracted and then used to make the TCR library. Enrollment of patients was through an endocrinology department in Xi'an, China. Peripheral blood, 7 to 10 milliliters per patient, was collected in EDTA tubes. Library construction for TCR beta used iRepertoire HTBI primers and Arm-PCR of CDR3 regions. TCRdb re-called the multiplex PCR reads through MiXCR, storing one row per CDR3 protein. Of around 420,000 distinct CDR3 sequences listed, about a sixth are singletons. Study-level findings and limits: Repertoires from persistent disease leaned toward TRBV28, TRBJ1-2 and TRBJ2-5.

The receptor comes from a female donor with Graves disease. The J gene is TRBJ1-5, the V gene TRBV24-1; perhaps TRBD1 as D (6 bases). The sample here was peripheral blood mononuclear cells (PBMCs), taken at new diagnosis, from a patient treated with antithyroid drugs. CDR3 DNA sequence: TGTGCCACCAGTGATCCAACAGGGAATCAGCCCCAGCATTTT. This translates into CATSDPTGNQPQHF.